This TCR beta chain comes out of a study of identical twins. V dropped 0 bases and J dropped 2 bases, with 11 bases sitting between them. This CDR3 contains 14 residues. The germline CDR1 and CDR2 sequences are DFQATT and SNEGSKA (reference sequence). From the 5' RACE reads, TCRdb called clonotypes with MiXCR, one entry per CDR3 protein. The data contain 400,000 to 500,000 distinct CDR3 sequences, 18% of them singletons. Concerning this clonotype itself: The antigen is not known.

Study observations and caveats: Researchers reported excess low generation probability among twin-shared out-of-frame alpha sequences. Carriage of fewer insertions was seen in abundant cord blood beta clonotypes, whereas memory repertoires showed none.

Sequencing was done on a sample of naive T cells sorted from blood. The receptor's source is a man aged 45-65 years in good health. This chain links TRBV20-1 with TRBJ2-7; no firm D call. CDR3 residues: CSARDHLVTYEQYF. Here the CDR3 DNA reads TGCAGTGCTAGAGATCACCTAGTAACCTACGAGCAGTACTTC.